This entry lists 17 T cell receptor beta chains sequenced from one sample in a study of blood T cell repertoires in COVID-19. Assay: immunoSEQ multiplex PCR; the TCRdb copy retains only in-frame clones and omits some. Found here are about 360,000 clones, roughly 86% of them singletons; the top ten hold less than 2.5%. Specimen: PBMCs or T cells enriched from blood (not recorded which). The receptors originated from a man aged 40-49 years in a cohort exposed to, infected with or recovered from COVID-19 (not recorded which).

The CDR3 here is CASSIRVLNTEAFF. CDR3 sequence (DNA): TGTGCCAGTAGTATCAGGGTTTTGAACACTGAAGCTTTCTTT. The rearrangement joins TRBV19 to TRBJ1-1, with TRBD1 as a possible D gene (5 bases). The V gene's germline CDR1 is LNHDA and CDR2 SQIVND (reference sequence). V shed 3 bases and J shed 0 bases, with 8 bases lying between them. The CDR3 covers 14 residues.

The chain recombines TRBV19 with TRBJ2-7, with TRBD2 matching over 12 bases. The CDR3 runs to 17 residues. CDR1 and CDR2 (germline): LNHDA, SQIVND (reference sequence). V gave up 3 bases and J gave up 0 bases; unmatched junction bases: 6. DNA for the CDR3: TGTGCCAGTAGTATCTTCACTAGCGGGAGGACCTCCTACGAGCAGTACTTC. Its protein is CASSIFTSGRTSYEQYF.

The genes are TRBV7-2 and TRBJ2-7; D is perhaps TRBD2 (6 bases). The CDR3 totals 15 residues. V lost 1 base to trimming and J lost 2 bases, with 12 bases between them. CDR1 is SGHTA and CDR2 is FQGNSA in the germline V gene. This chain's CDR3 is CASSLVGASAYEQYF. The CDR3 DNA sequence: TGTGCCAGCAGCTTAGTCGGGGCTAGCGCCTACGAGCAGTACTTC.

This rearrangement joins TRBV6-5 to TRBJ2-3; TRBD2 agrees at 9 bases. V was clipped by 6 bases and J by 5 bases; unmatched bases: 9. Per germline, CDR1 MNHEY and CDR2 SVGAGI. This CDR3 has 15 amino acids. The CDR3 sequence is CASRSSGSIGDTQYF. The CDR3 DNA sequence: TGTGCCAGCAGGAGTAGCGGGAGTATCGGAGATACGCAGTATTTT.

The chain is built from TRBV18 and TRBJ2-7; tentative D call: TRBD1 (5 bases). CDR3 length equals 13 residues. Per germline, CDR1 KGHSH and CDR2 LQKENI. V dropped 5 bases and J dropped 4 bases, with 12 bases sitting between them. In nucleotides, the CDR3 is TGTGCCAGCTCATCGACAGCTTTATACGAGCAGTACTTC. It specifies CASSSTALYEQYF.

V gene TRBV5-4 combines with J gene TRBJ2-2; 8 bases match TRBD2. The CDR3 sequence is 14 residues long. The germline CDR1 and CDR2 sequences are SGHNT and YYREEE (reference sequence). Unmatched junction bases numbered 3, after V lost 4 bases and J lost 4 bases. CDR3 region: CASSPRGGTGELFF. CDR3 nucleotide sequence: TGTGCCAGCAGCCCCCGGGGGGGCACCGGGGAGCTGTTTTTT.

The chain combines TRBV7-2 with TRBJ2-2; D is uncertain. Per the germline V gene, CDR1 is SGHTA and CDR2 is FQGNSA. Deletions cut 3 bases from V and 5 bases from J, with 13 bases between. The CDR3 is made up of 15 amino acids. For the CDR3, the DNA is TGTGCCAGCAGCTTGTGGAGCATGGATACCGGGGAGCTGTTTTTT. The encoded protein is CASSLWSMDTGELFF.

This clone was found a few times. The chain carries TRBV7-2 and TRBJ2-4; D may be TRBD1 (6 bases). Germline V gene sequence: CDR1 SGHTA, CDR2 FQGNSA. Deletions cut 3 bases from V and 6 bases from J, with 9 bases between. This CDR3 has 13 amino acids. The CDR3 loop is CASSLLQGNIQYF. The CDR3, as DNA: TGTGCCAGCAGCTTGCTACAGGGAAACATTCAGTACTTC.

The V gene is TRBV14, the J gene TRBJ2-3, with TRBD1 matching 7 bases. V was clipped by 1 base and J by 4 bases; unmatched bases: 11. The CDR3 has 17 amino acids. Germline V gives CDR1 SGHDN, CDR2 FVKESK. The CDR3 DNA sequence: TGTGCCAGCAGCCAAGTCGAATTGAGACAGGGACCAGATACGCAGTATTTT. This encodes CASSQVELRQGPDTQYF.

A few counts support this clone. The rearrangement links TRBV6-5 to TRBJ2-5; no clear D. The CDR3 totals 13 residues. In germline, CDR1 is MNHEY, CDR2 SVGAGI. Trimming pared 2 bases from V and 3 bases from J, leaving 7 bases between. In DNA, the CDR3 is TGTGCCAGCAGTTACGTACATAAAGAGACCCAGTACTTC. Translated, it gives CASSYVHKETQYF.

The CDR3 spells CASSLGDFMGYTF. The DNA of the CDR3 is TGTGCCAGCAGCCTAGGGGACTTCATGGGCTACACCTTC. V usage is TRBV11-1 and J usage is TRBJ1-2, with a possible D match to TRBD1 (5 bases). This CDR3 is built from 13 residues. The V gene lost 5 bases and the J gene lost 8 bases, with 15 bases spanning the gap. CDR1 is SGHAT, CDR2 FQDESV, per germline (reference sequence).

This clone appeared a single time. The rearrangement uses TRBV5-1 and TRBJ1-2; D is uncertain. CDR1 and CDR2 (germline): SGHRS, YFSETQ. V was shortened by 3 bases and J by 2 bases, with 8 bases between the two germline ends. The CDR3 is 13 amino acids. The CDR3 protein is CASSSGVNYGYTF. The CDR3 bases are TGCGCCAGCAGCTCTGGAGTGAACTATGGCTACACCTTC.

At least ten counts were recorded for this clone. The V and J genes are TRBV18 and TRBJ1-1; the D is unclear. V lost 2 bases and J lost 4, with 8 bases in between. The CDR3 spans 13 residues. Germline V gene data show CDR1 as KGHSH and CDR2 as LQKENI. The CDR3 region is CASSPSGGTEAFF. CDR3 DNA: TGTGCCAGCTCACCAAGCGGTGGCACTGAAGCTTTCTTT. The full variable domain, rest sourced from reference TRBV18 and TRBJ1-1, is NAGVMQNPRHLVRRRGQEARLRCSPMKGHSHVYWYRQLPEEGLKFMVYLQKENIIDESGMPKERFSAEFPKEGPSILRIQQVVRGDSAAYFCASSPSGGTEAFFGQGTRLTVV.

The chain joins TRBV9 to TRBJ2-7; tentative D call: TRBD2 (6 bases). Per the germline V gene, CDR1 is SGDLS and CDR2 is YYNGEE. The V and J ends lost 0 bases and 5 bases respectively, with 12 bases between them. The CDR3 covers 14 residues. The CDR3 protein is CASSVGGDMNEQYF. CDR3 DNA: TGTGCCAGCAGCGTAGGGGGGGATATGAACGAGCAGTACTTC.

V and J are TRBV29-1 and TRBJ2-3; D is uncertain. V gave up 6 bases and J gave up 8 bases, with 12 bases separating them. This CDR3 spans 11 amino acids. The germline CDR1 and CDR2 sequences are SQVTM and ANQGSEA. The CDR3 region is CSVALQLTQYF. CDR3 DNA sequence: TGCAGCGTCGCCCTACAGCTTACGCAGTATTTT.

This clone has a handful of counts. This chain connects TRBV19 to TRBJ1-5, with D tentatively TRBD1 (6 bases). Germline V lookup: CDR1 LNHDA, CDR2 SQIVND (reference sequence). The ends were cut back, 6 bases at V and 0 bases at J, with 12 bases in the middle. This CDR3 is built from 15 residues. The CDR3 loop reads CASSQTGYSNQPQHF. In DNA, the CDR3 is TGTGCCAGTAGCCAGACAGGTTATAGCAATCAGCCCCAGCATTTT.

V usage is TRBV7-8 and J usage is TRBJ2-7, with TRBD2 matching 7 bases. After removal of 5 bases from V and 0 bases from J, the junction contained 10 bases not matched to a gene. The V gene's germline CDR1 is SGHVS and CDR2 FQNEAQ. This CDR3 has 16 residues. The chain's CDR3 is CASSPVWERDSYEQYF. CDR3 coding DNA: TGTGCCAGCAGCCCGGTATGGGAGCGGGACTCCTACGAGCAGTACTTC.